This is a list of T cell receptor beta chains from one sample in a study of blood T cell repertoires in COVID-19. Profiled with immunoSEQ multiplex PCR; TCRdb holds only in-frame clones, not every one. The table includes some 80,000 clones, around 83% detected once. Sample: peripheral blood. These receptor sequences come from a man over 45 with acute or convalescent COVID-19. The CDR3 runs from the conserved cysteine through the conserved F or W. D genes are given only for firm matches. Clone size, where shown, is once, few, many, or a class for clones that have expanded.

TGTGCCAGCAGTACTCATCACAGGGGGCACACTGAAGCTTTCTTT CASSTHHRGHTEAFF TRBD1 TRBV6-5 . TRBJ1-1
TGTGCCAGCGGTCCGGGGGGTCCGCGGTTCTACGAGCAGTACTTC CASGPGGPRFYEQYF TRBD2 TRBV2 few TRBJ2-7
TGTGCCAGTACCCCTCAGACAGGGGGCCGTTACGAGCAGTACTTC CASTPQTGGRYEQYF TRBD1 TRBV19 . TRBJ2-7
TGCAGCGTTGCTAGCCCGCCTGATACGCAGTATTTT CSVASPPDTQYF . TRBV29-1 . TRBJ2-3
TGTGCCAGCTCACCAAGGCGGACATTGAACACTGAAGCTTTCTTT CASSPRRTLNTEAFF . TRBV18 . TRBJ1-1
TGTGCCAGCAAATATATGAACACTGAAGCTTTCTTT CASKYMNTEAFF . TRBV6-5 . TRBJ1-1
TGTGCCAGCAGTGGTCCCAGATACGAGCAGTACTTC CASSGPRYEQYF . TRBV27 . TRBJ2-7
TGTGCCAGCAGCCCGGGACAGGCAATGACCTACGAGCAGTACTTC CASSPGQAMTYEQYF TRBD1 TRBV7-2 . TRBJ2-7
TGTGCCAGTAGTATTCGGGGACAGACGGTAGGAGAGACCCAGTACTTC CASSIRGQTVGETQYF TRBD1 TRBV19 once TRBJ2-5
TGTGCCAGCAGCTTGGGCCCAGGGAATCAGCCCCAGCATTTT CASSLGPGNQPQHF . TRBV11-2 . TRBJ1-5
TGTGCCAGCAGCTCAGGGACTGAAGCTTTCTTT CASSSGTEAFF . TRBV7-9 . TRBJ1-1
TGCGCCAGCAGCCATCGGGATTATGGCTACACCTTC CASSHRDYGYTF . TRBV4-1 . TRBJ1-2
TGTGCCAGCAGCTTATGGGGACTAGCGGGAGTGAATGAGCAGTTCTTC CASSLWGLAGVNEQFF TRBD2 TRBV11-2 . TRBJ2-1
TGTGCCAGCTCACCACTCGCTCCTAGCGGTGGGAATGAGCAGTTCTTC CASSPLAPSGGNEQFF TRBD2 TRBV18 . TRBJ2-1